This note documents a single T cell receptor (beta chain) sequence. Its antigen is not known. Primed by a sample-barcoded 5' primer and a J-beta primer mix, a second PCR proceeded for roughly 7 to 11 cycles. A template-switch adaptor containing 12 random nucleotides labeled each cDNA molecule. TCRdb re-derived calls from the 5' RACE reads in MiXCR, one entry per CDR3 protein. In the table there are 1.2 million to 1.5 million distinct CDR3 sequences, approximately 59% of which are singletons. The CDR3 totals 11 residues. This sample is drawn from a study of blood T cells in healthy people across ages. Study results and limitations: Estimates drawn from one million T cells were deemed to understate diversity.

Specimen: blood. V usage is TRBV12-3 or TRBV12-4 and J usage is TRBJ1-3, with D maybe TRBD1 (5 bases). The origin of this receptor is a man aged 18-30 years in good health. The CDR3 DNA is TGTACAACAGGAATCGGAAACACCATATATTTT. It translates to CTTGIGNTIYF.